Below, 2 T cell receptor beta chains from the same sample are listed, as sequenced in a study of Tregs in tolerant kidney transplant recipients. Profiling relied on immunoSEQ multiplex PCR, and the TCRdb table lists in-frame clones only, not all of them. This table holds 4,500 to 5,500 clones. Recipients received nonmyeloablative bone marrow transplants from related graft donors, with transient mixed chimerism. Sample: CD4+ T cells from blood (PBMCs), taken approximately 15 months after the transplant. All receptors derive from a human patient who received a combined kidney and bone marrow transplant. Some T cells may trace back to the graft donor.

With regard to this clone: From the germline J gene comes the end of the CDR3, since the read stops 3 residues before it. The gene calls are TRBV16 and TRBJ2-1; D is perhaps TRBD2 (7 bases). V lost 4 bases and J lost 6, with 16 bases in between. Germline V gene data show CDR1 as KGHSY and CDR2 as FQNENV. This CDR3 contains 15 residues. CDR3 sequence: CASSPTRGPGNEQFF. The part of the CDR3 DNA that was read is TGTGCCAGCAGCCCTACGCGGGGGCCGGGCAATGAG.

With regard to this clone: Read data end 3 residues before the CDR3 end; the end is taken from the germline J gene. V and J are TRBV4-2 and TRBJ2-5; 12 positions agree with TRBD2. With V trimmed by 2 bases and J by 5 bases, 9 bases remained unmatched. Germline V gene data show CDR1 as LGHNA and CDR2 as YNFKEQ. CDR3 length: 17 amino acids. This CDR3 reads CASSQRPSGGAGETQYF. The covered CDR3 bases are TGTGCCAGCAGCCAACGGCCTAGCGGGGGGGCGGGGGAGACC.